This T cell receptor (beta chain) came from a study of human T cells and chemical hapten exposure (dated by TCRdb to the early 2020s). General notes on the study: For sensitization, 2% DPC in acetone was applied to an approximately 2 cm by approximately 2 cm area of upper inner arm skin. Libraries were combined into a pool for sequencing, and differences in TCR yield between samples came mainly from small differences in library volumes within the pool. The patient cohort, mostly female, included alopecia areata with under or over 50% scalp involvement, alopecia totalis and alopecia universalis. Patch testing on the upper back used Finn chambers containing 0.01% DPC, with scoring done after 6 days according to International Contact Dermatitis Research Group standards. The study tracked peripheral blood TCR repertoire changes in vivo during primary and secondary sensitization to the hapten diphenylcyclopropenone (DPC) in alopecia patients. Patients additionally received weekly therapeutic DPC doses to the scalp throughout the roughly 23-week study period. Patient blood was sampled pre-sensitization (week 0) and at 2, 6 and about 24 weeks after DPC sensitization. Some 29 alopecia patients gave blood for TCR sequencing at one to four time points (pre-sensitization, 2, 6 and 24 weeks). What the authors observed across the whole study: DPC sensitization did not change the number of TCRs with a frequency above 1 in 1000, and there was no evidence of changes in global repertoire structure. After repeated subsampling, the strength of the expansion versus patch-test correlation and the threshold at which it became significant changed. Alopecia, a presumed autoimmune disease, was present in all patients, so the immune response of the patients might differ from that of healthy individuals. Significantly more large CDR3 similarity clusters were formed by expanded TCRs than by pre-sensitization or healthy control sets, consistent with antigen-driven responses. A positive correlation was found between the number of PT1 expanded TCRs and patch test score, with significance reached at thresholds 8, 16 and 32 but not 4.

Libraries were made using RACE. This sample was sequenced with a NextSeq 500. During library preparation, unique molecular identifiers were attached to individual cDNA molecules so that TCRs could be counted in a quantitative, reproducible way. Both TCR alpha and TCR beta chains were sequenced from each blood RNA sample. From the authors' description of their analysis: A median of around 96,000 TCRs per sample was observed, with a range of roughly 23,224 to 750,000. V, J and CDR3 annotation of the TCR reads was carried out using the Decombinator software suite. To make PS versus PT1 abundance plots, every sample was subsampled to the same number of TCRs (28,000). Expanded TCRs were defined as absent before sensitization and observed at least eight times at the 2-week time point. The raw public reads went through TCRdb reprocessing: fastp at Q25, MiXCR clone calling, in-frame beta chains kept. When rows share a CDR3 protein, they turn into one entry using the most common DNA and genes. TCRdb, not the original authors, processed these V and J calls. The sample table records more than 65,000 distinct CDR3 sequences; about 9.3% of these occur just once. The ten largest clones take up around 1.5% of the sample.

Read against the paper, the sample's time point label means: patch test 1, 2 weeks after DPC sensitization. In light of the paper, this sample's treatment or condition label describes: therapeutic diphenylcyclopropenone sensitization with weekly scalp DPC. At each patch-test visit, blood was drawn before the patch test was applied. To be eligible, patients had to be aged 18 to 70, diagnosed with alopecia and judged suitable for DPC therapy, while pregnant patients were excluded. Unfractionated whole blood was collected in Tempus Blood RNA tubes, and total RNA was extracted from that blood. The table lists this clonotype with many counts. No cognate antigen has been identified for it. It has no much larger one-base neighbor in the sample; base qualities were not kept. This specimen consisted of whole blood, obtained in connection with sensitization to the hapten diphenylcyclopropenone (DPC). The TCR was taken from a woman in her fifties or sixties with alopecia areata. Some clones in this sample may be carry-over from other donors' samples.

The nucleotide sequence reads as follows: TGTGCCTGGAGTTTCGGGGCCTACGAGCAGTACTTC. This yields the protein CAWSFGAYEQYF. The chain is made from TRBV30 and TRBJ2-7, with TRBD2 perhaps the D gene, on 5 matching bases. Via the germline V gene (reference sequence), CDR1 is GTSNPN and CDR2 SVGIG. Its CDR3 holds 12 amino acids, cysteine through phenylalanine. Only the CDR3 region is kept as DNA, spanning 36 bases read in frame from base 1. A distance of 7 bases separates the germline ends of V and J, which lose 2 bases and 2 bases respectively. Reference TRBV30 and TRBJ2-7 proteins supply the regions before and after the CDR3; the full variable domain is: SQTIHQWPATLVQPVGSPLSLECTVEGTSNPNLYWYRQAAGRGLQLLFYSVGIGQISSEVPQNLSASRPQDRQFILSSKKLLLSDSGFYLCAWSFGAYEQYFGPGTRLTVT.